A selection of T cell receptor beta chains follows, all from one sample in a study of cytomegalovirus exposure and HLA in healthy donors. The repertoire was sequenced with immunoSEQ multiplex PCR; TCRdb's copy has only in-frame clones and lacks some. The sample holds 200,000 to 250,000 clones, 85% to 90% seen once. The source material was PBMCs. All receptors derive from a human donor in good health. Each CDR3 is given with its conserved first and last residue.

j_gene: TRBJ2-7; v_gene: TRBV7-8; CDR3aa: CASSPWTDYEQYF
j_gene: TRBJ1-3; v_gene: TRBV27; CDR3aa: CASKRVETRSGNTIYF
j_gene: TRBJ2-5; v_gene: TRBV10-3; CDR3aa: CAISEGLGLQETQYF
j_gene: TRBJ2-3; v_gene: TRBV6-5; CDR3aa: CASNGAASTDTQYF
j_gene: TRBJ2-7; v_gene: TRBV27; CDR3aa: CASSSLLRDRAYEQYF
j_gene: -; v_gene: TRBV5-1; CDR3aa: CASTRLQGSSYEQYF
j_gene: TRBJ2-1; v_gene: TRBV7-7; CDR3aa: CASSLGLAGVNEQFF
j_gene: TRBJ2-3; v_gene: TRBV18; CDR3aa: CASSQLGGGSTDTQYF
j_gene: TRBJ2-7; v_gene: TRBV7-3; CDR3aa: CASSLTMASGIDEQYF
j_gene: TRBJ2-1; v_gene: TRBV7-9; CDR3aa: CASSASSYNEQFF
j_gene: TRBJ1-3; v_gene: TRBV9; CDR3aa: CASSVQGSGDTIYF
j_gene: TRBJ2-7; v_gene: TRBV6-1; CDR3aa: CASSEAGGPAYEQYF
j_gene: TRBJ2-1; v_gene: TRBV18; CDR3aa: CASSPSSPSSYNEQFF
j_gene: TRBJ2-1; v_gene: TRBV18; CDR3aa: CASSSGLASYNEQFF
j_gene: TRBJ2-5; v_gene: TRBV18; CDR3aa: CASSPLSVRGSETQYF
j_gene: TRBJ2-3; v_gene: TRBV5-4; CDR3aa: CASSPGLAALSTDTQYF
j_gene: TRBJ2-7; v_gene: TRBV19; CDR3aa: CASSIRGQGYEQYF
j_gene: TRBJ2-7; v_gene: TRBV11-3; CDR3aa: CASSRAEGEQYF
j_gene: TRBJ2-3; v_gene: TRBV28; CDR3aa: CASSSRLAGGTDTQYF
j_gene: TRBJ1-1; v_gene: TRBV9; CDR3aa: CASSAEDRGWTEAFF
j_gene: TRBJ1-5; v_gene: TRBV7-8; CDR3aa: CASSLEGAVRRNQPQHF
j_gene: TRBJ1-1; v_gene: TRBV5-1; CDR3aa: CASRERTEAFF
j_gene: TRBJ1-1; v_gene: TRBV10-1; CDR3aa: CASSPRGGGEAFF
j_gene: TRBJ2-7; v_gene: TRBV29-1; CDR3aa: CSVNGGTERGPSYEQYF
j_gene: TRBJ1-1; v_gene: TRBV4-2; CDR3aa: CASSQGVAGSEAFF
j_gene: TRBJ2-4; v_gene: TRBV28; CDR3aa: CASSGGVPKNIQYF
j_gene: TRBJ2-7; v_gene: TRBV7-9; CDR3aa: CSSSSWDRAYEQYF